This TCR beta chain was documented in a study of cytomegalovirus exposure and HLA in healthy donors. Use of 60 Vbeta and 13 Jbeta primers characterized the PCR. Repertoires were generated with immunoSEQ multiplex PCR, while TCRdb's copy carries only in-frame clones and drops some. The sample carries 60,000 to 70,000 clones, just under 70% recorded once. Looked up from germline, CDR1 is GTSNPN and CDR2 is SVGIG (reference sequence). V was trimmed by 0 bases and J by 5 bases, leaving 7 bases between them. CDR3 length: 12 amino acids. This TCR came from a woman aged 25-40 years in good health and CMV-seronegative. The gene calls are TRBV30 and TRBJ2-5; D is ambiguous. Sequencing was carried out using PBMCs. CDR3: CAWSVSRETQYF. The CDR3 DNA follows: TGTGCCTGGAGTGTATCTAGGGAGACCCAGTACTTC.